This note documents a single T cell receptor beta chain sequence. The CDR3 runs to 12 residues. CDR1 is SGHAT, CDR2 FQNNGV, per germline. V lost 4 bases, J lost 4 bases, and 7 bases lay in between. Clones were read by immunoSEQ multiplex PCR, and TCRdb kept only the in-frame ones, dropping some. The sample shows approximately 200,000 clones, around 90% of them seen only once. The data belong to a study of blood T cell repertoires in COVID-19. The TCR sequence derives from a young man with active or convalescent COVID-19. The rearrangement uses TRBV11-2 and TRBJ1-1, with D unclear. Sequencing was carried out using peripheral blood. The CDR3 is CASSWAGTEAFF. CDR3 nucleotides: TGTGCCAGCAGCTGGGCGGGCACTGAAGCTTTCTTT.